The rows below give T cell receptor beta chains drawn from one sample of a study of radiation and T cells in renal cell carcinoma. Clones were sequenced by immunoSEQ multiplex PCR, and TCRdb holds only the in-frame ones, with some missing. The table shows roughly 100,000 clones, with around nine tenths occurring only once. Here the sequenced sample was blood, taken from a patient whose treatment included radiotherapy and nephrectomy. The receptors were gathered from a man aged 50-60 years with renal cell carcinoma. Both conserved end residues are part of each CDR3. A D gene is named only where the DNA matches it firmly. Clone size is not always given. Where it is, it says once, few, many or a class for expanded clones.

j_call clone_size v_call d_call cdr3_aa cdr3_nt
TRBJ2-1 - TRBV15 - CATSSRSGEQFF TGTGCCACCAGCAGCCGATCGGGTGAGCAGTTCTTC
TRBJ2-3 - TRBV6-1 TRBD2 CASSEELAGVADTQYF TGTGCCAGCAGTGAAGAACTAGCGGGAGTCGCAGATACGCAGTATTTT
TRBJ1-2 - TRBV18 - CASSPPLGGVSYGYTF TGTGCCAGCTCACCACCTCTGGGAGGGGTTAGCTATGGCTACACCTTC
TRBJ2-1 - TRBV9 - CASSVAPRDEQFF TGTGCCAGCAGCGTAGCCCCTCGGGATGAGCAGTTCTTC
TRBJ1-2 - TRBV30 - CAWSVSGGQLNGYTF TGTGCCTGGAGTGTATCGGGGGGGCAGTTGAATGGCTACACCTTC
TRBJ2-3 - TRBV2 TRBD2 CASRRLAGGTDTQYF TGTGCCAGCAGGCGACTAGCGGGGGGCACAGATACGCAGTATTTT
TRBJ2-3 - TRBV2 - CASSVVGGTDTQYF TGTGCCAGCAGTGTTGTAGGGGGCACAGATACGCAGTATTTT
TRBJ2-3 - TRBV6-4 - CASSEVTDGSQYF TGTGCCAGCAGTGAAGTCACGGATGGGTCGCAGTATTTT
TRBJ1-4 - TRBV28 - CASRRGLVGEKLFF TGTGCCAGCAGAAGAGGTCTTGTAGGTGAAAAACTGTTTTTT
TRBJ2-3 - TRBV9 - CASSAGGTGYTDTQYF TGTGCCAGCAGCGCGGGGGGGACAGGGTATACAGATACGCAGTATTTT
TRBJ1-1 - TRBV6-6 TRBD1 CASSPTTGAEAFF TGTGCCAGCAGTCCGACTACAGGGGCTGAAGCTTTCTTT
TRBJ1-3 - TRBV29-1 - CSVEEWGTGNTIYF TGCAGCGTTGAAGAGTGGGGGACTGGAAACACCATATATTTT
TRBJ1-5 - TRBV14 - CASSQRIKTRVEGDQPQHF TGTGCCAGCAGCCAACGCATTAAGACGCGGGTGGAGGGCGATCAGCCCCAGCATTTT
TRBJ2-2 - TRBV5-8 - CASSSEPFLNTGELFF TGTGCCAGCAGCTCAGAACCCTTTTTGAACACCGGGGAGCTGTTTTTT
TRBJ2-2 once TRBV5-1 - CASSKRQVTGELFF TGCGCCAGCAGCAAGCGACAGGTCACCGGGGAGCTGTTTTTT
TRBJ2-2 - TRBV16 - CASSRRSAGELFF TGTGCCAGCAGCCGACGGTCCGCCGGGGAGCTGTTTTTT
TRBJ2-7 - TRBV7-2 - CASSLQVSYEQYF TGTGCCAGCAGCTTACAGGTCTCCTACGAGCAGTACTTC
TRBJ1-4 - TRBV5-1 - CASSLTGIINEKLFF TGCGCCAGCAGCTTAACAGGGATTATTAATGAAAAACTGTTTTTT
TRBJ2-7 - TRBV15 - CATSREQGRSYEQYF TGTGCCACCAGCAGAGAGCAGGGACGCTCCTACGAGCAGTACTTC
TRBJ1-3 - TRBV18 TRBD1 CASSLTGNSGNTIYF TGTGCCAGCTCCCTGACAGGGAACTCTGGAAACACCATATATTTT
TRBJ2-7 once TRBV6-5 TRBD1 CASSSLGQGKDEQYF TGTGCCAGCAGTTCCTTAGGACAGGGAAAGGACGAGCAGTACTTC
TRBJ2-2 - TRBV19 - CASKTLASGELFF TGTGCCAGTAAAACCCTGGCGTCCGGGGAGCTGTTTTTT
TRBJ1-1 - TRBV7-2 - CASSFYNAVTEAFF TGTGCCAGCAGCTTCTATAACGCCGTGACTGAAGCTTTCTTT
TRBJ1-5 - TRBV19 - CASSSGYYSNQPQHF TGTGCCAGTAGTTCAGGGTATTATAGCAATCAGCCCCAGCATTTT
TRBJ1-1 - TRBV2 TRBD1 CASSGPDRGPRAFF TGTGCCAGCAGTGGTCCGGACAGGGGGCCTCGCGCTTTCTTT
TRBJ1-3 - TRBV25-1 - CASSWSAGNTIYF TGTGCCAGCAGTTGGTCTGCTGGAAACACCATATATTTT
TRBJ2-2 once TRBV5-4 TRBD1 CASSWGQGMDGELFF TGTGCCAGCAGCTGGGGACAGGGAATGGACGGGGAGCTGTTTTTT